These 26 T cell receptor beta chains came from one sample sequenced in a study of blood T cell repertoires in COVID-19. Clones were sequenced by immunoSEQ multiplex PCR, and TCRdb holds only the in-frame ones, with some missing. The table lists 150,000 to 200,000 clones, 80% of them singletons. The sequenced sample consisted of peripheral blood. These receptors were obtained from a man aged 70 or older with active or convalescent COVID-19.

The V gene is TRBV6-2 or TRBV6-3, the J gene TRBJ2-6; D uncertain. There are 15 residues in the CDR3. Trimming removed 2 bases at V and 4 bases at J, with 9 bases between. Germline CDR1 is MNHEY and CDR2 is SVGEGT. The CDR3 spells CASSYGAPGANVLTF. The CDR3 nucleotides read TGTGCCAGCAGTTACGGAGCTCCGGGGGCCAACGTCCTGACTTTC.

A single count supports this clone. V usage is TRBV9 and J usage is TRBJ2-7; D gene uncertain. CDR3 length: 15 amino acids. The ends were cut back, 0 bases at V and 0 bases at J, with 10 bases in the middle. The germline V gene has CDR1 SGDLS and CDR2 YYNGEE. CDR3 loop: CASSVGVANSYEQYF. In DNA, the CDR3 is TGTGCCAGCAGCGTAGGGGTAGCAAACTCCTACGAGCAGTACTTC.

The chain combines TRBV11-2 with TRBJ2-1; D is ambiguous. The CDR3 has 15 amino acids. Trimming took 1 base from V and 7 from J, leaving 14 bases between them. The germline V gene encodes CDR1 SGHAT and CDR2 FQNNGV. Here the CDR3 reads CASSLVGNPVNEQFF. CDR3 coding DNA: TGTGCCAGCAGCTTAGTTGGTAATCCAGTGAATGAGCAGTTCTTC.

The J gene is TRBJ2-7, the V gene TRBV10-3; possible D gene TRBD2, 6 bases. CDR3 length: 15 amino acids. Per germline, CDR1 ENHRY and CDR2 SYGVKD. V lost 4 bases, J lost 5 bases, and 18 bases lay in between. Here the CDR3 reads CAISAGRGRPNEQYF. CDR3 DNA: TGTGCCATCAGTGCTGGGCGGGGCCGACCTAACGAGCAGTACTTC.

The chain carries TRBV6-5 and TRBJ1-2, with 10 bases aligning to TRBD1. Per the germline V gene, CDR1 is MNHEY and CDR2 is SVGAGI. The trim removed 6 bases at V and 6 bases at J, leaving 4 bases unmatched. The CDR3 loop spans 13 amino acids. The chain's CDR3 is CASRRQGADGYTF. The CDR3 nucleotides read TGTGCCAGCAGGAGACAGGGGGCTGATGGCTACACCTTC.

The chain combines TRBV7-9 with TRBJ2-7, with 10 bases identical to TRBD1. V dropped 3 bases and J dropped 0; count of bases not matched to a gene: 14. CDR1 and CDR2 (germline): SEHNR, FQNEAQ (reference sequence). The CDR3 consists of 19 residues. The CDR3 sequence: CASSFSTGGHTFSSYEQYF. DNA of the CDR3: TGTGCCAGCAGCTTCTCGACAGGGGGCCACACCTTTAGCTCCTACGAGCAGTACTTC.

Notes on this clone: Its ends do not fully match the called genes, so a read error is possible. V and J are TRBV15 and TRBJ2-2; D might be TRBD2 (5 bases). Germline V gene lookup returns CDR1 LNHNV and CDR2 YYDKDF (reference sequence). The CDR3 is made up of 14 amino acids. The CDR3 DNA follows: TGTGCCACCAGTAGAGGGTCGGGGACCGGGGAGCTGTTTTTT. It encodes CATSRGSGTGELFF.

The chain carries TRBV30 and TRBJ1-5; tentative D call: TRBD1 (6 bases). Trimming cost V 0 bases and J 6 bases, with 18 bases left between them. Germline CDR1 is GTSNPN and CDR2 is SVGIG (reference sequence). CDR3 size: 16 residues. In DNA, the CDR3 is TGTGCCTGGAGTGTACGGGGAGGGGGTACGGGTCAGCCCCAGCATTTT. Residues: CAWSVRGGGTGQPQHF.

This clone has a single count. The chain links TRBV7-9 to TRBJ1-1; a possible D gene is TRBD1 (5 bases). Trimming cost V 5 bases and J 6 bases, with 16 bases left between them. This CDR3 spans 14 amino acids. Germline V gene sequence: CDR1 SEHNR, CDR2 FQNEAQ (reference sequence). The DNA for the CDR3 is TGTGCCAGCAGCAGGGACGGAGGGGTAGCTGAAGCTTTCTTT. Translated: CASSRDGGVAEAFF.

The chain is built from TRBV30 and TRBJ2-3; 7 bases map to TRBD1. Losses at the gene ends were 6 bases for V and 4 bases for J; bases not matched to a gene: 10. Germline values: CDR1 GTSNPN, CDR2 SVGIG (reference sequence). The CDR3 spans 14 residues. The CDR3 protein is CACAPRTGPDTQYF. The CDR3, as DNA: TGTGCCTGTGCGCCAAGGACAGGCCCAGATACGCAGTATTTT.

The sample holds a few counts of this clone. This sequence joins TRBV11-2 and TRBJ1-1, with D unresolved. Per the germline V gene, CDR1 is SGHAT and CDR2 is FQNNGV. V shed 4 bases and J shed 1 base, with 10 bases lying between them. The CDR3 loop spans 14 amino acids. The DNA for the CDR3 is TGTGCCAGCAGCTATATAGCGCCGAACACTGAAGCTTTCTTT. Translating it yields CASSYIAPNTEAFF.

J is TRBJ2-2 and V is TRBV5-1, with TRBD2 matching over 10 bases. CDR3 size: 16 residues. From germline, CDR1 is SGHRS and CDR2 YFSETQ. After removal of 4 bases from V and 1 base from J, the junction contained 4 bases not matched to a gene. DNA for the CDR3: TGCGCCAGCAGCGGGCCTAGCGGGGGGAACACCGGGGAGCTGTTTTTT. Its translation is CASSGPSGGNTGELFF.

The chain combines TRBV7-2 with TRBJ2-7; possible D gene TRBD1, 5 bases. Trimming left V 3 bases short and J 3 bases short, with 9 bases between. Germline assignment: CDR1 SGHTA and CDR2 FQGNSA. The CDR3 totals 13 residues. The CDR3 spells CASSFQGNYEQYF. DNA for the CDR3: TGTGCCAGCAGCTTCCAGGGTAACTACGAGCAGTACTTC. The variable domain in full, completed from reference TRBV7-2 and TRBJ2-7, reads GAGVSQSPSNKVTEKGKDVELRCDPISGHTALYWYRQSLGQGLEFLIYFQGNSAPDKSGLPSDRFSAERTGGSVSTLTIQRTQQEDSAVYLCASSFQGNYEQYFGPGTRLTVT.

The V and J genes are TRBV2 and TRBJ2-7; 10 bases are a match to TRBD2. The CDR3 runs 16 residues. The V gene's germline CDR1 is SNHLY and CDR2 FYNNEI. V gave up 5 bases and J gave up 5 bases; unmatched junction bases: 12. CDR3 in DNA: TGTGCCAGCAGTTTTACTAGCGGGATGGGAGGAAACGAGCAGTACTTC. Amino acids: CASSFTSGMGGNEQYF.

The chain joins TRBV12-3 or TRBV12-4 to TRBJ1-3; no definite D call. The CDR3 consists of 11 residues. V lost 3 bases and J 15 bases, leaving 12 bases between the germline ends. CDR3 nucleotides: TGTGCCAGCAGTTTTCAGCGGGTTAGATATTTT. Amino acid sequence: CASSFQRVRYF.

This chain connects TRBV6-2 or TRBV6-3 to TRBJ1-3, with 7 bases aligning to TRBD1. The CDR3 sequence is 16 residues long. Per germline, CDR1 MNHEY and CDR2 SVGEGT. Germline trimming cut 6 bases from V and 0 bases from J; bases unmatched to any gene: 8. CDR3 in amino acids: CASSPGTAASGNTIYF. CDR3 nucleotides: TGTGCCAGCAGCCCAGGGACAGCCGCCTCTGGAAACACCATATATTTT.

CDR3 sequence (DNA): TGTGCCAGCAGCGTCAGTACCCGGGGCAATCAGCCCCAGCATTTT. Translation gives CASSVSTRGNQPQHF. The chain carries TRBV7-9 and TRBJ1-5, with D hard to call. The V gene lost 5 bases and the J gene lost 2 bases, with 13 bases spanning the gap. This CDR3 comprises 15 residues. Germline-derived CDR1 and CDR2 are SEHNR and FQNEAQ (reference sequence).

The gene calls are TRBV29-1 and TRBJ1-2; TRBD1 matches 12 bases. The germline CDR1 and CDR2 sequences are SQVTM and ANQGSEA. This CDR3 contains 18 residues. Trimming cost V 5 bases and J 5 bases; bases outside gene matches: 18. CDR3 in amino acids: CSVYSRGQGATRPYGYTF. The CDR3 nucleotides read TGCAGCGTTTACTCCCGGGGACAGGGGGCCACTCGGCCTTATGGCTACACCTTC. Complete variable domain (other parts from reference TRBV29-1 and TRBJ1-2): SAVISQKPSRDICQRGTSLTIQCQVDSQVTMMFWYRQQPGQSLTLIATANQGSEATYESGFVIDKFPISRPNLTFSTLTVSNMSPEDSSIYLCSVYSRGQGATRPYGYTFGSGTRLTVV.

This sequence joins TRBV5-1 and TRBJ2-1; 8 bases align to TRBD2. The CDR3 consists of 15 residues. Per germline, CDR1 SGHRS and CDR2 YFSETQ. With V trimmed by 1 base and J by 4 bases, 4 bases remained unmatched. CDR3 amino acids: CASSLTSGTYNEQFF. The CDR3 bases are TGCGCCAGCAGCTTGACTAGCGGTACGTACAATGAGCAGTTCTTC.

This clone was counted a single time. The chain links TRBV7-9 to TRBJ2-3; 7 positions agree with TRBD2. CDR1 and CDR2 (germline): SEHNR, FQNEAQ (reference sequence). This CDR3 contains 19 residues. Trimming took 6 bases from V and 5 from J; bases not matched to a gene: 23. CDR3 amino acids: CASSPTHSSGTGHGDTQYF. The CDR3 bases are TGTGCCAGCAGTCCTACCCATTCTAGCGGTACCGGACATGGAGATACGCAGTATTTT.

The CDR3 nucleotides read TGTGCCAGCAGCATAAAAACCGGGACAGGCCCCTACGAGCAGTACTTC. It yields the protein CASSIKTGTGPYEQYF. The V and J genes are TRBV2 and TRBJ2-7; 8 bases line up with TRBD1. With V trimmed by 6 bases and J by 2 bases, 12 bases remained unmatched. Germline CDR1 reads SNHLY; CDR2 reads FYNNEI. CDR3 size: 16 residues.

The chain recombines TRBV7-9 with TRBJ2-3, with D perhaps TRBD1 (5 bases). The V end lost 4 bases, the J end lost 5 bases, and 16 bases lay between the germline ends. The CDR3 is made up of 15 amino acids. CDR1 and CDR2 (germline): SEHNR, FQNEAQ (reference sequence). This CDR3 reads CASSSGRDVIDTQYF. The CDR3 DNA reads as TGTGCCAGCAGCTCCGGCAGGGATGTTATAGATACGCAGTATTTT.

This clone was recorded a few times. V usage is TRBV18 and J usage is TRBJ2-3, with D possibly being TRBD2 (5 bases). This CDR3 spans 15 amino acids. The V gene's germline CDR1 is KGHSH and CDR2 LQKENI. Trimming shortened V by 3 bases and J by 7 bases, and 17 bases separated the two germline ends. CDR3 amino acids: CASSPSREGLYTQYF. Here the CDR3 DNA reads TGTGCCAGCTCACCTAGCCGGGAAGGGCTGTATACGCAGTATTTT.

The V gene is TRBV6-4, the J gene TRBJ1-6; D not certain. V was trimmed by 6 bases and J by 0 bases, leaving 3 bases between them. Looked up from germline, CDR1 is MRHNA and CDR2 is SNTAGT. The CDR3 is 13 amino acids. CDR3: CASRSSYNSPLHF. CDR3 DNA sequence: TGTGCCAGCAGGAGCTCCTATAATTCACCCCTCCACTTT.

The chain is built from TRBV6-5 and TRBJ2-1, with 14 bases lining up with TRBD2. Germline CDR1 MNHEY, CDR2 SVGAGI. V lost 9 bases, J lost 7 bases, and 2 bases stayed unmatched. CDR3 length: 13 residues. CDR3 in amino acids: CASGLAGGNEQFF. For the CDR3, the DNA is TGTGCCAGTGGACTAGCGGGAGGAAATGAGCAGTTCTTC.

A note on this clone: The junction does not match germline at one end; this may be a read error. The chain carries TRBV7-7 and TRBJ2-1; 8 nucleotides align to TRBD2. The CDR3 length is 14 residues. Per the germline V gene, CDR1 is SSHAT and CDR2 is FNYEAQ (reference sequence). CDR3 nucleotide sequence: TGTGCTAGCAGCCCCCGGGGGGGGCTGGATGAGCAGTTCTTC. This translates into CASSPRGGLDEQFF.